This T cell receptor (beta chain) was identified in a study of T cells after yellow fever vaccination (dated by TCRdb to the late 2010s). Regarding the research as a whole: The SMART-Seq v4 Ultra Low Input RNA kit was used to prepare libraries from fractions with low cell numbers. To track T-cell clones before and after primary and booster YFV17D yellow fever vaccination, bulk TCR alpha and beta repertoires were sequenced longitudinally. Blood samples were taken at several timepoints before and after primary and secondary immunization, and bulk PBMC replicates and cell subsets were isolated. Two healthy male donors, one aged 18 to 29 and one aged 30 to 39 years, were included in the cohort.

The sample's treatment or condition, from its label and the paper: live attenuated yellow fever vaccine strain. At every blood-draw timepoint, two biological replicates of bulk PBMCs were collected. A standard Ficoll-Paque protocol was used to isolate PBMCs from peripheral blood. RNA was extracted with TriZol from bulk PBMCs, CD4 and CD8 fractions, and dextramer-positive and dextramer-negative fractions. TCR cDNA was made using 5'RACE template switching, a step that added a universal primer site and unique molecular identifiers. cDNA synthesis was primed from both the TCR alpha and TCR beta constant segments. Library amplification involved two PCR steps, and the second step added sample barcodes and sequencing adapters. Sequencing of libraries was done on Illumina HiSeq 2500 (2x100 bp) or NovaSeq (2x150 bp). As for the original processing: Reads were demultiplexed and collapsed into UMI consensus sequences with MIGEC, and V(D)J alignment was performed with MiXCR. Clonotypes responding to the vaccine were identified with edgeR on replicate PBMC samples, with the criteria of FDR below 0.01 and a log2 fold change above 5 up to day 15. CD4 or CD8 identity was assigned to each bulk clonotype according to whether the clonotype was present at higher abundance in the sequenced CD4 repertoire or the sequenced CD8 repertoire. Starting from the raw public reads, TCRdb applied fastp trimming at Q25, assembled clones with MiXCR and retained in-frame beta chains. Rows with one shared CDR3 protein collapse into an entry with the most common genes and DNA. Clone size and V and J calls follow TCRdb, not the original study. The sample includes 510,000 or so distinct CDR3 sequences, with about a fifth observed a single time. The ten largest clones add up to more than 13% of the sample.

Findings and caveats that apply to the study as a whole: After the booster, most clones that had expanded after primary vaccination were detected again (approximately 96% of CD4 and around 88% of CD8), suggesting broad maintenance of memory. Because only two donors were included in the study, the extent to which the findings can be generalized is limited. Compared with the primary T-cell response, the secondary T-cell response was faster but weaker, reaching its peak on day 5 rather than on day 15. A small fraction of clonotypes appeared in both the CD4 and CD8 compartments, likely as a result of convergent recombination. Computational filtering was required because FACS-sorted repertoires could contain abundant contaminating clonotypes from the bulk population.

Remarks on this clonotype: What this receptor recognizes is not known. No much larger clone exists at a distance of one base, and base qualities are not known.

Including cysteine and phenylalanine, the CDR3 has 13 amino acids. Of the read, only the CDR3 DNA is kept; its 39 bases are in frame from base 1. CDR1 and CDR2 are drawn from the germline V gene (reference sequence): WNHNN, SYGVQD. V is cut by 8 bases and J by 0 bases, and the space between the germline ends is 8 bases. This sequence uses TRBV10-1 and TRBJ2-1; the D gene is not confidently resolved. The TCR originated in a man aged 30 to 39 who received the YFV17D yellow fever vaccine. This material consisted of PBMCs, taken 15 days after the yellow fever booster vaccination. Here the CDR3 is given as CASSKSSYNEQFF. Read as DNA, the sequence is TGCGCCAGCTCCAAGAGCTCCTACAATGAGCAGTTCTTC.